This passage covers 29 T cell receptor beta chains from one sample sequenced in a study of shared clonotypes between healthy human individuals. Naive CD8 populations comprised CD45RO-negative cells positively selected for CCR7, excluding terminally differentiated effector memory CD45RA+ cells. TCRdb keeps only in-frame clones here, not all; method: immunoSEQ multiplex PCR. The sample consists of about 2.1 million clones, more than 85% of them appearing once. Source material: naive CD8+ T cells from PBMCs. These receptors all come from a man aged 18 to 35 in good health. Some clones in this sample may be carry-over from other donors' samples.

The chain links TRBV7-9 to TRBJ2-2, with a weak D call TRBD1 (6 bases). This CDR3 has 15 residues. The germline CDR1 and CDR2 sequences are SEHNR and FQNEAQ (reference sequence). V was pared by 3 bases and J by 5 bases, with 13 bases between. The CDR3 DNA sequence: TGTGCCAGCAGCTTGAATACAGGGCAAACCGGGGAGCTGTTTTTT. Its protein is CASSLNTGQTGELFF.

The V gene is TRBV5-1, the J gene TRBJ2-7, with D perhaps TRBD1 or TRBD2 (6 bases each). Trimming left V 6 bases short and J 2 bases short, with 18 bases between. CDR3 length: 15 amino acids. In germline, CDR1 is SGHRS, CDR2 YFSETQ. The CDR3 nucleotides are TGCGCCAGCACCCACCGGTCTGGGGGGCCCTACGAGCAGTACTTC. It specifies CASTHRSGGPYEQYF.

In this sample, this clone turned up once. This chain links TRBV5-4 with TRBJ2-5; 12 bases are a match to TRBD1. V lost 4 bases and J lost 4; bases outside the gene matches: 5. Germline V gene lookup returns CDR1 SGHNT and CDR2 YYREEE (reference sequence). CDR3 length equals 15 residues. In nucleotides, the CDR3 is TGTGCCAGCAGCCGGGACAGGGGGCGAGGAGAGACCCAGTACTTC. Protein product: CASSRDRGRGETQYF.

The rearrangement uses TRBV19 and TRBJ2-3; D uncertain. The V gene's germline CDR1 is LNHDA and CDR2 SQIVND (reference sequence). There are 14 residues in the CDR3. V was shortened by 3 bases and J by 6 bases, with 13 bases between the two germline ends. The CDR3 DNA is TGTGCCAGTAGTATTAATTTTTTAGTGGATACGCAGTATTTT. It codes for CASSINFLVDTQYF. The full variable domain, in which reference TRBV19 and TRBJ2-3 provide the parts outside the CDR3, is DGGITQSPKYLFRKEGQNVTLSCEQNLNHDAMYWYRQDPGQGLRLIYYSQIVNDFQKGDIAEGYSVSREKKESFPLTVTSAQKNPTAFYLCASSINFLVDTQYFGPGTRLTVL.

CDR3 DNA: TGTGCCAGCAGTTATGGGGTCCCCGGGACTGGAAACACCATATATTTT. This translates into CASSYGVPGTGNTIYF. This chain connects TRBV27 to TRBJ1-3; D remains unclear. Trimming took 4 bases from V and 2 from J, leaving 15 bases between them. Germline CDR1 and CDR2: MNHEY and SMNVEV (reference sequence). CDR3 size: 16 residues.

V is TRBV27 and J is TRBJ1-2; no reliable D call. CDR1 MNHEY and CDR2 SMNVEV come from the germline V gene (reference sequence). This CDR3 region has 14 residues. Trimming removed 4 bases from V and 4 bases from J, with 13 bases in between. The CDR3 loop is CASSSYPQGYGYTF. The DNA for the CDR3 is TGTGCCAGCAGTTCTTACCCCCAAGGCTATGGCTACACCTTC.

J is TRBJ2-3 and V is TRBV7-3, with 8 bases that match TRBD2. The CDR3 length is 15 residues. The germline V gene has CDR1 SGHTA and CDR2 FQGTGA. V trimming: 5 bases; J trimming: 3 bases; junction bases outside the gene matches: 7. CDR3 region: CASSVAGGTTDTQYF. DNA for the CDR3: TGTGCCAGCAGCGTCGCGGGAGGAACGACAGATACGCAGTATTTT.

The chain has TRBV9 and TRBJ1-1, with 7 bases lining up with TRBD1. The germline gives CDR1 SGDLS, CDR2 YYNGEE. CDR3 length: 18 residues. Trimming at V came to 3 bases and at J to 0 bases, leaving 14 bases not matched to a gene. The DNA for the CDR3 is TGTGCCAGCAGCGCCACGACAGGGATAATCCTCATGAACACTGAAGCTTTCTTT. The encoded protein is CASSATTGIILMNTEAFF. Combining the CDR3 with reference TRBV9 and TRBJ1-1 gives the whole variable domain DSGVTQTPKHLITATGQRVTLRCSPRSGDLSVYWYQQSLDQGLQFLIQYYNGEERAKGNILERFSAQQFPDLHSELNLSSLELGDSALYFCASSATTGIILMNTEAFFGQGTRLTVV.

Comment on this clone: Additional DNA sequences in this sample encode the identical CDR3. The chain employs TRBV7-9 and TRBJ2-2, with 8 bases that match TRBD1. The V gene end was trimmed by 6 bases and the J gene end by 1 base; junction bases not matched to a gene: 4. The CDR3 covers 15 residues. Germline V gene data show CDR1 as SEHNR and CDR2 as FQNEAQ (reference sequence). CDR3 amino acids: CASSPGTGNTGELFF. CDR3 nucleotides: TGTGCCAGCAGTCCCGGGACAGGGAACACCGGGGAGCTGTTTTTT.

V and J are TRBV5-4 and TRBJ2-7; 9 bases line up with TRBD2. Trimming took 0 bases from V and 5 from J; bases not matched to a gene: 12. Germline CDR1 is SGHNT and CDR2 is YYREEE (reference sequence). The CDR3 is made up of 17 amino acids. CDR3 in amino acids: CASSLAAAGGPTNEQYF. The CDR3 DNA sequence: TGTGCCAGCAGCTTGGCCGCCGCGGGAGGGCCTACCAACGAGCAGTACTTC.

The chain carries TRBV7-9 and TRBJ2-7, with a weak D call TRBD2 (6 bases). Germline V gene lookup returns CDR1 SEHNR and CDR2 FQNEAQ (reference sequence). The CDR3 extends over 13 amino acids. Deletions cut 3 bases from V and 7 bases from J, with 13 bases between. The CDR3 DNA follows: TGTGCCAGCAGCTTTAGTCCGGGGAGGGAGCAGTACTTC. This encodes CASSFSPGREQYF.

CDR3 nucleotide sequence: TGTGCCAGCAGCTCGGGGTTATTGAATCAGCCCCAGCATTTT. This sequence encodes CASSSGLLNQPQHF. The chain links TRBV5-5 to TRBJ1-5; D is unclear. V gave up 3 bases and J gave up 4 bases, with 11 bases separating them. In germline, CDR1 is SGHKS, CDR2 YYEKEE (reference sequence). This CDR3 comprises 14 residues.

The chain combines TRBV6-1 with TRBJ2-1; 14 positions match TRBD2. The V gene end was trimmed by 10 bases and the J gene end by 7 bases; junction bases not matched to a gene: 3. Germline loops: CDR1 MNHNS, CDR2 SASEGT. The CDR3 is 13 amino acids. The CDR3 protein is CATRTSGRNEQFF. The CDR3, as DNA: TGTGCCACCCGGACTAGCGGGAGGAATGAGCAGTTCTTC.

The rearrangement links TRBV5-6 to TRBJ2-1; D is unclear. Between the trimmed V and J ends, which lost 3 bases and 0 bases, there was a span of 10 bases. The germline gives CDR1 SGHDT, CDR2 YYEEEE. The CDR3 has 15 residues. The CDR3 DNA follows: TGTGCCAGCAGCTCCACACCGAGCTCCTACAATGAGCAGTTCTTC. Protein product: CASSSTPSSYNEQFF. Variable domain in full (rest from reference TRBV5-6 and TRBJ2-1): DAGVTQSPTHLIKTRGQQVTLRCSPKSGHDTVSWYQQALGQGPQFIFQYYEEEERQRGNFPDRFSGHQFPNYSSELNVNALLLGDSALYLCASSSTPSSYNEQFFGPGTRLTVL.

CDR3 in amino acids: CASSEAWTGGNEQFF. The CDR3 bases are TGTGCCAGCAGTGAAGCTTGGACAGGGGGCAATGAGCAGTTCTTC. The V call is TRBV6-1, the J call TRBJ2-1, with 10 bases that match TRBD1. Germline assignment: CDR1 MNHNS and CDR2 SASEGT. The junction had 2 bases not matched to a gene; V was cut back by 0 bases and J by 6 bases. The CDR3 contains 15 residues.

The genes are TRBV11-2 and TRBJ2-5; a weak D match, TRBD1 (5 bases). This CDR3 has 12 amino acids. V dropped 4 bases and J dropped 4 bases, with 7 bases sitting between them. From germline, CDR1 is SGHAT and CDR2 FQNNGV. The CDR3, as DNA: TGTGCCAGCAGCTCAACAGGAGAGACCCAGTACTTC. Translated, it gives CASSSTGETQYF.

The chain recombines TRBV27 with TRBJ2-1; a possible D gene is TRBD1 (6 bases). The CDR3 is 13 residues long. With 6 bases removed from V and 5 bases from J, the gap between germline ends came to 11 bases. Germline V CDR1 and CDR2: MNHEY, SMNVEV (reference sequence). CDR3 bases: TGTGCCAGCAGACTCTGGGGGCACAATGAGCAGTTCTTC. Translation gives CASRLWGHNEQFF.

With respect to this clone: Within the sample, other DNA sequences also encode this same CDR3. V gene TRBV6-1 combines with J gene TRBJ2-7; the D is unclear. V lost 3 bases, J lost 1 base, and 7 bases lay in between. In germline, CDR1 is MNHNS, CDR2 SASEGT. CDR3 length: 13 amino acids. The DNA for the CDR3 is TGTGCCAGCAGTGAGAATCCGTCCTACGAGCAGTACTTC. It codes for CASSENPSYEQYF.

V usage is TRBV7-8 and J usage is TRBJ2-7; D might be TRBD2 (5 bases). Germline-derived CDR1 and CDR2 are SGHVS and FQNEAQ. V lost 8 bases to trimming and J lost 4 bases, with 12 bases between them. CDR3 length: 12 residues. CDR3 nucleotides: TGTGCCAGCCGAGGACGGACTTACGAGCAGTACTTC. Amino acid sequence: CASRGRTYEQYF. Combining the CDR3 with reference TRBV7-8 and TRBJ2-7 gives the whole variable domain GAGVSQSPRYKVAKRGQDVALRCDPISGHVSLFWYQQALGQGPEFLTYFQNEAQLDKSGLPSDRFFAERPEGSVSTLKIQRTQQEDSAVYLCASRGRTYEQYFGPGTRLTVT.

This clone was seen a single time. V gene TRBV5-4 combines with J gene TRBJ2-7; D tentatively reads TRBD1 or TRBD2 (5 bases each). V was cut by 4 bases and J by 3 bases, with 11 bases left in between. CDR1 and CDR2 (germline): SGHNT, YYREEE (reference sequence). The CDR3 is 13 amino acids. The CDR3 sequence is CASSTWDGYEQYF. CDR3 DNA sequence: TGTGCCAGCAGCACCTGGGACGGCTACGAGCAGTACTTC.

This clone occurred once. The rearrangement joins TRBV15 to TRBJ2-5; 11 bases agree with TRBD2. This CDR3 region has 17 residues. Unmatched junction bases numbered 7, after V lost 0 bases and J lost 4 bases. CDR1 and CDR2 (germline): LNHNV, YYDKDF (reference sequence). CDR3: CATSRDGGSGRGETQYF. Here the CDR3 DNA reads TGTGCCACCAGCAGAGATGGTGGTAGCGGGAGGGGAGAGACCCAGTACTTC.

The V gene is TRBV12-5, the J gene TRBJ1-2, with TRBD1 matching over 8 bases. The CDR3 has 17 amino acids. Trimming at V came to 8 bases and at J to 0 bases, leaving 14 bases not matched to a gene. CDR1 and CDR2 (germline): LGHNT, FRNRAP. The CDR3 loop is CASYLPGQAITNYGYTF. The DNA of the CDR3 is TGTGCTAGTTACCTCCCGGGACAGGCCATTACTAACTATGGCTACACCTTC.

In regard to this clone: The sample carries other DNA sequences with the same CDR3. CDR3 sequence: CASSLPGLNTEAFF. The CDR3 coding sequence is TGTGCCAGCAGCCTTCCAGGGTTGAACACTGAAGCTTTCTTT. This sequence joins TRBV28 and TRBJ1-1, with D maybe TRBD1 (5 bases). The CDR3 is made up of 14 amino acids. V gave up 6 bases and J gave up 0 bases, with 11 bases separating them. In germline, CDR1 is MDHEN, CDR2 SYDVKM.

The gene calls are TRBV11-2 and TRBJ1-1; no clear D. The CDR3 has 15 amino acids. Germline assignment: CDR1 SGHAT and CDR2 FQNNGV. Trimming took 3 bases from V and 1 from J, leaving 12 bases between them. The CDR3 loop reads CASSLAPVPNTEAFF. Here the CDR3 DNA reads TGTGCCAGCAGCTTGGCCCCGGTCCCGAACACTGAAGCTTTCTTT.

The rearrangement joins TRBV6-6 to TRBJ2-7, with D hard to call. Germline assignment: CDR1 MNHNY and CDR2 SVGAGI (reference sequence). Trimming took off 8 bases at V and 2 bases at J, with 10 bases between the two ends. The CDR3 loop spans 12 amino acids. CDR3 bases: TGTGCCAGCGGGCTTTCTCCCTACGAGCAGTACTTC. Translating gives CASGLSPYEQYF.

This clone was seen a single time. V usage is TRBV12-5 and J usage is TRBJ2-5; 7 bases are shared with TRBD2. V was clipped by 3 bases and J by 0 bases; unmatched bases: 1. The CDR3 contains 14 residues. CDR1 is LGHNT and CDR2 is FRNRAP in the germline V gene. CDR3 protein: CASGLSGNQETQYF. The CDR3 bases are TGTGCTAGTGGTTTAAGCGGGAACCAAGAGACCCAGTACTTC.

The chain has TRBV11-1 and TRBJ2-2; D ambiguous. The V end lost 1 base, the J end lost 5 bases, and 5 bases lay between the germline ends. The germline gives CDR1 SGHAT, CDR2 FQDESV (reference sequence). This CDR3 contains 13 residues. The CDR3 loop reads CASSLGVTGELFF. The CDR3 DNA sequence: TGTGCCAGCAGCTTAGGGGTGACCGGGGAGCTGTTTTTT.

CDR3 in amino acids: CASQPGQGIDEQFF. DNA of the CDR3: TGTGCCAGTCAACCGGGACAGGGGATTGATGAGCAGTTCTTC. The rearrangement joins TRBV5-6 to TRBJ2-1, with TRBD1 identical over 10 bases. J was trimmed by 8 bases and V by 8 bases; bases with no gene match: 10. The CDR3 is made up of 14 amino acids. Germline lookup yields CDR1 SGHDT and CDR2 YYEEEE.

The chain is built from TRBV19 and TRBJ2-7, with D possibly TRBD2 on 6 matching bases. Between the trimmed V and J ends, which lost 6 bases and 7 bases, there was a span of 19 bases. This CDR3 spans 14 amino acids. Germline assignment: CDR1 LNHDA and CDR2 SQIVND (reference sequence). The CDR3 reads CASSPKERAAEQYF. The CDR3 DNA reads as TGTGCCAGTAGCCCCAAAGAGCGGGCCGCAGAGCAGTACTTC.